Included here is one TCR beta chain sequence, with context. Which antigen it targets is not known. The record has no base qualities; no much larger clone is one base away. Sequenced on an Illumina HiSeq 2500. Quantitative 5'-RACE with molecular barcodes was the method used to prepare the TCR beta libraries. As for how the authors treated the data: Disease-linked TCR variants were identified with a new computational method built on a probabilistic model of VDJ rearrangement. The raw public reads went through TCRdb reprocessing: fastp at Q25, MiXCR clone calling, in-frame beta chains kept. A single entry per CDR3 protein holds the most common genes and DNA from its merged rows. TCRdb's processing, not the authors' own work, is the source of the V and J calls. The sample table records under 400,000 distinct CDR3 sequences; roughly 12% of these occur just once. Roughly 9.2% of the sample is taken by the ten largest.

Measured from the cysteine to the phenylalanine, the CDR3 is 15 residues long. Only the CDR3 region is kept as DNA, spanning 45 bases read in frame from base 1. V loses 0 bases, J loses 9 bases, and the germline ends lie 16 bases apart. The germline V gene gives CDR1 as SGHRS and CDR2 as YFSETQ. The data were taken from a study of CD8 T cells in ankylosing spondylitis (dated by TCRdb to about 2017). Study-level background: T cell receptor beta repertoires were profiled in healthy donors and ankylosing spondylitis patients so that disease-linked TCR variants could be found. In total, the full study cohort was made up of roughly 100 healthy donors and 25 ankylosing spondylitis patients. Peripheral blood samples were taken, and synovial fluid was additionally collected from ankylosing spondylitis patients. Broad study findings and their caveats: The disease-linked clones had a CD8+ phenotype and were found at relatively low frequencies in peripheral blood. Some motif variants had previously been reported in the synovial fluid and blood of reactive arthritis patients, which suggests shared mechanisms of disease initiation. The disease-linked clones were reported to be significantly enriched in matched synovial fluid samples from ankylosing spondylitis patients. A TCR beta motif of several highly homologous amino acid variants appeared characteristic of blood from ankylosing spondylitis patients.

The V gene is TRBV5-1 and the J gene is TRBJ2-1, with the D segment identity uncertain. The receptor was isolated from a female donor with ankylosing spondylitis or in good health (not recorded which). The sample comprised blood, either unsorted or a sorted T cell fraction (not recorded which). This receptor has the CDR3 CASSLESPATGEQFF. In nucleotide form, the sequence is TGCGCCAGCAGCTTGGAATCCCCAGCAACGGGTGAGCAGTTCTTC.